This T cell receptor (beta chain) was found in a study of Graves' ophthalmopathy and Graves' hyperthyroidism. This clonotype was counted ten times or more. CDR3 length: 13 residues. The germline CDR1 and CDR2 sequences are WSHSY and SAAADI. V was pared by 7 bases and J by 8 bases, with 12 bases between. Aged 18 to 65, the patients with hyperthyroidism had under 2 months' duration and were newly diagnosed. Excluded: other autoimmune disease, uncontrolled infection, pregnancy or lactation. TCR beta CDR3 amplification used RNA transcripts. The first-round RT-PCR employed HTBI primers together with the Qiagen OneStep RT-PCR kit. A multiplex PCR was then performed as the second round. TCRdb analysed the multiplex PCR reads with MiXCR anew, one entry per CDR3 protein. The table shows over a million distinct CDR3 sequences, with less than 45% occurring only once.

The TCR originated in an adult man with Graves' hyperthyroidism. Source material: peripheral blood or thyroid tissue (not recorded which). The V and J genes are TRBV10-2 and TRBJ1-6; D is uncertain. The CDR3 protein is CASKDGNHSPLHF. Written as DNA, the CDR3 is TGCGCCAGCAAAGACGGGAACCATTCACCCCTCCACTTT.